The entry below gives a single T cell receptor (beta chain) sequence along with its context. Its antigen remains unidentified. Trimming at V came to 5 bases and at J to 1 base, leaving 8 bases not matched to a gene. Germline V lookup: CDR1 SGHRS, CDR2 YFSETQ. This CDR3 has 15 residues. The sample is drawn from a study of shared clonotypes between healthy human individuals. The data were produced by immunoSEQ multiplex PCR, yet TCRdb's version contains in-frame clones alone and is incomplete. The sample shows some 480,000 clones, around 79% of them seen only once. Whole-study results and caveats: The authors expected sequencing depth to affect clonotype sharing among donors.

Source material: PBMCs. The genes are TRBV5-1 and TRBJ1-1; TRBD1 agrees at 7 bases. The sequence was collected from a woman aged 40 to 50 in good health. Some clones in this sample may be carry-over from other donors' samples. The CDR3: CASSLTGRQNTEAFF. DNA of the CDR3: TGCGCCAGCAGTTTGACAGGGCGGCAGAACACTGAAGCTTTCTTT.